Sequencing of this T cell receptor beta chain was carried out in a study of spatial heterogeneity in lung cancer. In its sample, this clonotype was seen many times. TCRdb reprocessed the 5' RACE reads with MiXCR, giving one entry per CDR3 protein. Of under 150,000 distinct CDR3 sequences listed, less than 14% are singletons. The time point was: blood at routine non-recurrence follow-up after resection. This CDR3 has 13 residues. Per the germline V gene, CDR1 is SGHVS and CDR2 is FNYEAQ. V was cut by 3 bases and J by 0 bases, with 2 bases left in between. This TCR was sampled from a female donor with early-stage non-small cell lung cancer. The chain uses TRBV7-6 and TRBJ2-2; unclear D gene. The input for sequencing was PBMCs, taken at follow-up. This CDR3 reads CASSFSNTGELFF. The CDR3 nucleotides read TGTGCCAGCAGCTTCTCGAACACCGGGGAGCTGTTTTTT. The whole variable domain, filled in from reference TRBV7-6 and TRBJ2-2, reads GAGVSQSPRYKVTKRGQDVALRCDPISGHVSLYWYRQALGQGPEFLTYFNYEAQQDKSGLPNDRFSAERPEGSISTLTIQRTEQRDSAMYRCASSFSNTGELFFGEGSRLTVL.